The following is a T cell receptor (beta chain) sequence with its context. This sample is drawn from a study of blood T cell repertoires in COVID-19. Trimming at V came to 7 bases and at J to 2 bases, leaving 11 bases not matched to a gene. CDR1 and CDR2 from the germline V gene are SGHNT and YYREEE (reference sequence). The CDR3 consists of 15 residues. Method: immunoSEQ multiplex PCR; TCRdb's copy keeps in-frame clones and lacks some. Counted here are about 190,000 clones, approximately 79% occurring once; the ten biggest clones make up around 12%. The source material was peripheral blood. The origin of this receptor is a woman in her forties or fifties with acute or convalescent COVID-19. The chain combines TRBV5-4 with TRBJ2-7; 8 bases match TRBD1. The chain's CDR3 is CASAKTGTGTYEQYF. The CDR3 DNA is TGTGCCAGCGCCAAGACCGGGACAGGAACCTACGAGCAGTACTTC.